This record concerns one TCR beta chain sequence. The source of the sample is a study of blood T cell repertoires in COVID-19. Study overall: Samples representing acute and convalescent COVID-19 were sourced from the United States, Italy and Spain. In each case, the material was cDNA or gDNA derived from T cells, B-cell-depleted T cells, or PBMCs.

V lost 2 bases and J lost 4, with 6 bases in between. This CDR3 contains 13 residues. Germline loops: CDR1 SGHTA, CDR2 FQGTGA. The authors' processing: Researchers report that nucleated cell counts were estimated from reference gene primer amplification. The method was immunoSEQ multiplex PCR; TCRdb's version includes in-frame clones alone and lacks a portion of them. Clonal size and the V and J genes are those of that table, whereas D and trimming came from the DNA. The sample yields 200,000 to 250,000 clones, over 70% seen once. This TCR was recovered from a woman in her seventies with acute or convalescent COVID-19. V usage is TRBV7-3 and J usage is TRBJ1-3, with unresolved D. Sequenced material: peripheral blood. The CDR3 DNA reads as TGTGCCAGCAGCTTAGAGGGCGGAAACACCATATATTTT. Translation: CASSLEGGNTIYF.